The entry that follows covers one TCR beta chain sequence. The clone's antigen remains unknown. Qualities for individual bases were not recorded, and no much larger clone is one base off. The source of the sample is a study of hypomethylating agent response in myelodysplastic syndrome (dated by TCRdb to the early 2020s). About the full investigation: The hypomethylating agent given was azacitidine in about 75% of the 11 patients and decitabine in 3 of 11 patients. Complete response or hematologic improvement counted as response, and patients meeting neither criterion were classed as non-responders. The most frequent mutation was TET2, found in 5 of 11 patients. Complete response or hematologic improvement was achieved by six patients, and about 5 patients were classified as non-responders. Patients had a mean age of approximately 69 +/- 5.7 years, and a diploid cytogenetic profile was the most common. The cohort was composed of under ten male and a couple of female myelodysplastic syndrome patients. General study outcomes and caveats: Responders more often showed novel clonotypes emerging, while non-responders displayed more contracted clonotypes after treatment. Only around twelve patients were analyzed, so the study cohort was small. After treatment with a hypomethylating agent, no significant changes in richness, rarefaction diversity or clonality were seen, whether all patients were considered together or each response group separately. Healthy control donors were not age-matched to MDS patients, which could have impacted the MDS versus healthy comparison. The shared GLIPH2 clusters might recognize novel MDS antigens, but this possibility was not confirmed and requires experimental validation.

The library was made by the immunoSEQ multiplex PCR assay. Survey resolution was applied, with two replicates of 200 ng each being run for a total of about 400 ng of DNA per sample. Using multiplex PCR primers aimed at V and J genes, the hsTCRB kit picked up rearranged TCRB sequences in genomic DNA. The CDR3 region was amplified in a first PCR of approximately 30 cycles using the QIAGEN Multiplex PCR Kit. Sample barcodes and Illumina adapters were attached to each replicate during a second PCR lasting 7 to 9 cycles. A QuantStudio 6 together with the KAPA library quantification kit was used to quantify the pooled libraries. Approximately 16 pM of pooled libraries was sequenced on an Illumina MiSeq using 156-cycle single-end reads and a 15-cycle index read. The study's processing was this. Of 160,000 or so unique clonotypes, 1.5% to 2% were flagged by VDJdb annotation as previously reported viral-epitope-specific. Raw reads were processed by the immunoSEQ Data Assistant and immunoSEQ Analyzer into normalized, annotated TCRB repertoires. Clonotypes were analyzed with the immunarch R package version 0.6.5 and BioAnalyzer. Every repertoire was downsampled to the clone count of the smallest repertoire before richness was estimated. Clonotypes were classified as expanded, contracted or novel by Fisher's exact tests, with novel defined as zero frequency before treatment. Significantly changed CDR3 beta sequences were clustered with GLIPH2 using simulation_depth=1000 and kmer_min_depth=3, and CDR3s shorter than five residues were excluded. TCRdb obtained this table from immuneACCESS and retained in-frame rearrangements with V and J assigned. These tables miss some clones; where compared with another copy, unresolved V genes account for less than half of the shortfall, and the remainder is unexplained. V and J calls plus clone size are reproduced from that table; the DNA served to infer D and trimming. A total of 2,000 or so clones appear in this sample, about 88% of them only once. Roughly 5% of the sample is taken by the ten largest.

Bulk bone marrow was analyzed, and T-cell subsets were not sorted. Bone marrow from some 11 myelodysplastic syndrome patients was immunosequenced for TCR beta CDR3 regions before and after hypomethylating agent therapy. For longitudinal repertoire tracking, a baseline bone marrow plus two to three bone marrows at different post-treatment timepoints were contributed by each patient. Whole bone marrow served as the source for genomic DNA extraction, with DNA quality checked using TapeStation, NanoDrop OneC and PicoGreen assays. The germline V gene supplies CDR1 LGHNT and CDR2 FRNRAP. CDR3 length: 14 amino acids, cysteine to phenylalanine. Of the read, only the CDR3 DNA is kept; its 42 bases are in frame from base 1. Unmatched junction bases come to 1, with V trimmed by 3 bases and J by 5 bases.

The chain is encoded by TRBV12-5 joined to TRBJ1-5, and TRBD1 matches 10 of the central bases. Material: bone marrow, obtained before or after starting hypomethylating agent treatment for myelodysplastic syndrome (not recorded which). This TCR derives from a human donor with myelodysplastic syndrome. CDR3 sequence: CASGFGQGDQPQHF. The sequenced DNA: TGTGCTAGTGGTTTCGGACAGGGGGATCAGCCCCAGCATTTT. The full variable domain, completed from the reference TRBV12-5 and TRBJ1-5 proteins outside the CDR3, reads DARVTQTPRHKVTEMGQEVTMRCQPILGHNTVFWYRQTMMQGLELLAYFRNRAPLDDSGMPKDRFSAEMPDATLATLKIQPSEPRDSAVYFCASGFGQGDQPQHFGDGTRLSIL.